These 32 T cell receptor beta chains were sequenced from one sample in a study of early T cells in non-severe SARS-CoV-2 infection. Via MiXCR, TCRdb re-called the 5' RACE reads, giving one row per CDR3 protein. The sample holds 50,000 to 60,000 distinct CDR3 sequences, 7.5% to 9.5% seen once. The specimen was whole blood, collected at baseline. Every receptor here comes from an adult who was a healthcare worker with PCR-confirmed SARS-CoV-2 infection or an uninfected control (not recorded which).

Comment on this clonotype: Just one base apart from a much larger clone, this may be a read error. The chain employs TRBV7-9 and TRBJ2-1, with 7 bases that match TRBD2. CDR1 SEHNR and CDR2 FQNEAQ come from the germline V gene (reference sequence). CDR3 length: 14 residues. CDR3 in amino acids: CASTTLPELREQSF. The CDR3 DNA follows: TGTGCCAGCACCACCCTCCCCGAATTGCGGGAGCAGTCCTTC.

This clonotype was detected many times. The J gene is TRBJ2-4, the V gene TRBV5-6, with D tentatively TRBD1 or TRBD2 (5 bases each). CDR3 length equals 19 residues. Trimming took off 4 bases at V and 4 bases at J, with 27 bases between the two ends. Germline V gives CDR1 SGHDT, CDR2 YYEEEE. In nucleotides, the CDR3 is TGTGCCAGCAGCCCTATACCCGGGACCCACAGCGGTATAAAAAACATTCAGTACTTC. This gives the protein CASSPIPGTHSGIKNIQYF.

V is TRBV20-1 and J is TRBJ1-1, with 8 bases lining up with TRBD1. The ends lost 5 bases at V and 4 bases at J; junction bases unmatched: 12. Germline assignment: CDR1 DFQATT and CDR2 SNEGSKA (reference sequence). The CDR3 spans 15 residues. CDR3 residues: CSAQLGRGRGTEAFF. In DNA form, the CDR3 reads TGCAGTGCTCAGTTAGGCAGGGGGCGCGGCACTGAAGCTTTCTTT.

The gene calls are TRBV2 and TRBJ2-3; D is unclear. The CDR3 loop spans 14 amino acids. Trimming took 2 bases from V and 0 from J, leaving 6 bases between them. Germline-derived CDR1 and CDR2 are SNHLY and FYNNEI. In nucleotides, the CDR3 is TGTGCCAGCAGTGAAATGTTTAGCACAGATACGCAGTATTTT. Translated, it gives CASSEMFSTDTQYF.

The sample holds a few counts of this clonotype. The chain has TRBV6-5 and TRBJ2-4; D may be TRBD1 or TRBD2 (6 bases each). This CDR3 has 15 residues. V was clipped by 0 bases and J by 1 base, with 7 bases between them. Germline-derived CDR1 and CDR2 are MNHEY and SVGAGI. The CDR3 DNA is TGTGCCAGCAGTTACTCAGGGGGGGCCAAAAACATTCAGTACTTC. Its translation: CASSYSGGAKNIQYF.

This chain connects TRBV12-3 or TRBV12-4 to TRBJ1-4; the match to TRBD1 covers 9 bases. CDR3 length: 15 amino acids. Trimming took 7 bases from V and 8 from J; bases not matched to a gene: 11. The CDR3: CASIRFDRGDEKLFF. The CDR3 DNA reads as TGTGCCAGCATCCGGTTCGACAGGGGGGACGAAAAACTGTTTTTT.

In this sample, this clonotype turned up a few times. The V gene is TRBV14, the J gene TRBJ2-2, with 10 bases fitting TRBD2. The germline V gene encodes CDR1 SGHDN and CDR2 FVKESK. This CDR3 is 17 amino acids long. J lost 4 bases, V lost 4 bases, and 9 bases had no gene match. CDR3 in amino acids: CASSRHIAGGITGELFF. CDR3 nucleotides: TGTGCCAGCAGCCGACATATAGCGGGAGGTATCACCGGGGAGCTGTTTTTT. Complete variable domain (other parts from reference TRBV14 and TRBJ2-2): EAGVTQFPSHSVIEKGQTVTLRCDPISGHDNLYWYRRVMGKEIKFLLHFVKESKQDESGMPNNRFLAERTGGTYSTLKVQPAELEDSGVYFCASSRHIAGGITGELFFGEGSRLTVL.

This clonotype has a handful of counts. This chain joins TRBV11-2 and TRBJ2-7; D may be TRBD1 (6 bases). The CDR3 totals 15 residues. The germline V and J ends were trimmed by 0 bases and 1 base, with 10 bases remaining between them. The V gene's germline CDR1 is SGHAT and CDR2 FQNNGV. The CDR3 here is CASSLEQGTSYEQYF. The CDR3 DNA reads TGTGCCAGCAGCTTAGAACAGGGAACTTCCTACGAGCAGTACTTC.

This clonotype was found a few times. The chain uses TRBV20-1 and TRBJ2-1, with D perhaps matching TRBD1 or TRBD2 (5 bases each). CDR3 length: 9 amino acids. Germline-derived CDR1 and CDR2 are DFQATT and SNEGSKA (reference sequence). V lost 3 bases and J lost 15, with 9 bases in between. CDR3 residues: CSARGVPFF. In nucleotides, the CDR3 is TGCAGTGCTAGGGGGGTCCCGTTCTTC.

This clonotype was counted only a few times. This chain connects TRBV11-2 to TRBJ2-1; 8 bases map to TRBD2. The CDR3 has 17 amino acids. CDR1 is SGHAT and CDR2 is FQNNGV in the germline V gene. The junction had 19 bases not matched to a gene; V was cut back by 5 bases and J by 10 bases. CDR3 nucleotide sequence: TGTGCCAGCAGCGCCCAGGGGAGCGGGAGCCCCAGGGGAGAGCAGTTCTTC. Protein product: CASSAQGSGSPRGEQFF.

This clonotype occurred many times. This rearrangement joins TRBV27 to TRBJ1-6; no definite D call. CDR3 length: 12 residues. Germline V gives CDR1 MNHEY, CDR2 SMNVEV (reference sequence). Trimming pared 3 bases from V and 6 bases from J, leaving 3 bases between. CDR3 coding DNA: TGTGCCAGCAGTTTGGGTAATTCACCCCTCCACTTT. The encoded protein is CASSLGNSPLHF.

This clonotype occurred many times. This chain uses TRBV2 with TRBJ2-2, with D unresolved. CDR3 length: 14 residues. Germline V gene sequence: CDR1 SNHLY, CDR2 FYNNEI. V lost 6 bases and J lost 6, with 14 bases in between. CDR3 coding DNA: TGTGCCAGCAGCCTTATTCTTGTCCCCGGGGAGCTGTTTTTT. Encoded protein: CASSLILVPGELFF.

The table lists this clonotype with many counts. J is TRBJ2-3 and V is TRBV6-2 or TRBV6-3; maybe TRBD1 (5 bases). This CDR3 spans 14 amino acids. Trimming shortened V by 3 bases and J by 4 bases, and 11 bases separated the two germline ends. Germline CDR1 MNHEY, CDR2 SVGEGT. This chain's CDR3 is CASSYGASADTQYF. Written as DNA, the CDR3 is TGTGCCAGCAGTTATGGGGCAAGCGCAGATACGCAGTATTTT.

The sample holds many counts of this clonotype. The chain joins TRBV6-1 to TRBJ1-5; D possibly corresponds to TRBD1 (6 bases). V gave up 7 bases and J gave up 4 bases, with 14 bases separating them. The CDR3 loop spans 14 amino acids. Germline CDR1 and CDR2: MNHNS and SASEGT. CDR3 amino acids: CASKEYTGNQPQHF. The CDR3 bases are TGTGCCAGCAAGGAGTACACAGGGAATCAGCCCCAGCATTTT.

This clonotype was seen at least ten times. The V gene is TRBV4-1, the J gene TRBJ1-1; possibly TRBD1 for D (6 bases). The V gene lost 0 bases and the J gene lost 9 bases, with 17 bases spanning the gap. Germline V lookup: CDR1 MGHRA, CDR2 YSYEKL. CDR3 size: 15 residues. CDR3: CASSQEEGHASKAFF. CDR3 coding DNA: TGCGCCAGCAGCCAAGAGGAGGGACATGCTTCGAAAGCTTTCTTT.

In this sample, this clonotype turned up a few times. DNA of the CDR3: TGTGCCACCAAGGGCGGTTACAATGAGCAGTTCTTC. It specifies CATKGGYNEQFF. J is TRBJ2-1 and V is TRBV2; no clear D gene. The CDR3 length is 12 residues. Trimming pared 10 bases from V and 4 bases from J, leaving 11 bases between. Germline-derived CDR1 and CDR2 are SNHLY and FYNNEI.

This rearrangement joins TRBV10-3 to TRBJ1-6; 10 bases agree with TRBD1. Germline lookup yields CDR1 ENHRY and CDR2 SYGVKD. CDR3 length equals 16 residues. V shed 0 bases and J 8 bases; nucleotides not matched to a gene: 4. CDR3 DNA: TGTGCCATCAGTGAGTCGGCGGGACAGGGGTATTCACCCCTCCACTTT. Translation gives CAISESAGQGYSPLHF.

This clonotype came up many times. The chain has TRBV28 and TRBJ1-1, with 8 bases aligning to TRBD1. V lost 4 bases and J lost 8; bases outside the gene matches: 0. The CDR3 totals 11 residues. Germline assignment: CDR1 MDHEN and CDR2 SYDVKM. CDR3 DNA sequence: TGTGCCAGCAGTTGGGACAGGGAAGCTTTCTTT. This translates into CASSWDREAFF.

In its sample, this clonotype was seen a few times. The chain uses TRBV25-1 and TRBJ1-1, with D possibly matching TRBD1 (5 bases). This CDR3 comprises 13 residues. Germline lookup yields CDR1 MGHDK and CDR2 SYGVNS. Deletions cut 6 bases from V and 7 bases from J, with 15 bases between. The CDR3 reads CASRGTALREAFF. CDR3 sequence (DNA): TGTGCCAGCAGGGGGACCGCGCTCCGTGAAGCTTTCTTT.

In DNA form, the CDR3 reads TGTGCCAGCAGTGGAGGGAGCTTGGGCACCGGGGAGCTGTTTTTT. It translates to CASSGGSLGTGELFF. The V call is TRBV6-1, the J call TRBJ2-2; a possible D gene is TRBD2 (5 bases). This CDR3 has 15 residues. The ends were cut back, 4 bases at V and 4 bases at J, with 13 bases in the middle. Germline assignment: CDR1 MNHNS and CDR2 SASEGT.

This clonotype was seen many times. This chain connects TRBV2 to TRBJ2-1, with 11 positions matching TRBD2. The CDR3 extends over 15 amino acids. CDR1 is SNHLY, CDR2 FYNNEI, per germline. V gave up 4 bases and J gave up 3 bases; unmatched junction bases: 2. The CDR3 DNA is TGTGCCAGCAGTGGACTAGCGGGACGCTACAATGAGCAGTTCTTC. Protein: CASSGLAGRYNEQFF. The full variable domain, its missing parts supplied by reference TRBV2 and TRBJ2-1, is EPEVTQTPSHQVTQMGQEVILRCVPISNHLYFYWYRQILGQKVEFLVSFYNNEISEKSEIFDDQFSVERPDGSNFTLKIRSTKLEDSAMYFCASSGLAGRYNEQFFGPGTRLTVL.

This clonotype came up a few times. The chain combines TRBV7-9 with TRBJ2-7; 8 bases are a match to TRBD1. The CDR3 is made up of 14 amino acids. V was pared by 4 bases and J by 4 bases, with 6 bases of the junction left unmatched. Germline CDR1 and CDR2: SEHNR and FQNEAQ (reference sequence). The CDR3 sequence is CASSYDRGRYEQYF. For the CDR3, the DNA is TGTGCCAGCAGCTACGACAGGGGACGGTACGAGCAGTACTTC.

The CDR3, as DNA: TGTGCCAGCAGCTTATCCGGGAGGTCTAGTGAAAAACTGTTTTTT. As protein: CASSLSGRSSEKLFF. The rearrangement links TRBV12-3 or TRBV12-4 to TRBJ1-4; D not resolved. This CDR3 comprises 15 residues. Trimming shortened V by 6 bases and J by 7 bases, and 18 bases separated the two germline ends.

This clonotype was detected ten times or more. V is TRBV7-9 and J is TRBJ2-3; D remains unclear. CDR1 is SEHNR, CDR2 FQNEAQ, per germline (reference sequence). Trimming left V 1 base short and J 2 bases short, with 4 bases between. The CDR3 length is 13 residues. CDR3 sequence (DNA): TGTGCCAGCAGCTTAGTAGACACAGATACGCAGTATTTT. Translation: CASSLVDTDTQYF. Looking up the rest from reference TRBV7-9 and TRBJ2-3 gives the full variable domain: DTGVSQNPRHKITKRGQNVTFRCDPISEHNRLYWYRQTLGQGPEFLTYFQNEAQLEKSRLLSDRFSAERPKGSFSTLEIQRTEQGDSAMYLCASSLVDTDTQYFGPGTRLTVL.

The V and J genes are TRBV20-1 and TRBJ2-7, with TRBD1 matching 8 bases. The J segment lost 3 bases and the V segment lost 6 bases, leaving 7 bases of the junction unmatched. CDR3 length equals 13 residues. Looked up from germline, CDR1 is DFQATT and CDR2 is SNEGSKA (reference sequence). The CDR3 DNA follows: TGCAGTGCCAGACAGGGGATGGGCTACGAGCAGTACTTC. It is translated as CSARQGMGYEQYF.

This clonotype was detected many times. The V call is TRBV2, the J call TRBJ1-1; possible D gene TRBD1, 5 bases. From germline, CDR1 is SNHLY and CDR2 FYNNEI. V lost 1 base, J lost 0 bases, and 9 bases lay in between. This CDR3 is built from 15 residues. The CDR3 DNA reads as TGTGCCAGCAGTGAAGTAGGGGTTATGAACACTGAAGCTTTCTTT. It codes for CASSEVGVMNTEAFF.

This clonotype was recorded many times. This rearrangement joins TRBV20-1 to TRBJ2-1, with 9 bases aligning to TRBD2. The CDR3 totals 15 residues. CDR1 is DFQATT and CDR2 is SNEGSKA in the germline V gene (reference sequence). The J segment lost 8 bases and the V segment lost 6 bases, leaving 14 bases of the junction unmatched. CDR3 DNA sequence: TGCAGTGCACACTACCGCGGGGGGGCCTGGGATGAGCAGTTCTTC. Amino acids: CSAHYRGGAWDEQFF.

This clonotype has just a few counts. This chain joins TRBV6-6 and TRBJ2-3; D may be TRBD2 (5 bases). This CDR3 is built from 15 residues. Per the germline V gene, CDR1 is MNHNY and CDR2 is SVGAGI (reference sequence). V dropped 10 bases and J dropped 0 bases, with 17 bases sitting between them. This CDR3 is CATKSTSGSTDTQYF. CDR3 in DNA: TGTGCCACCAAAAGTACCTCGGGGAGCACAGATACGCAGTATTTT.

At least ten counts were recorded for this clonotype. The chain joins TRBV11-2 to TRBJ2-7; 11 nucleotides align to TRBD2. The J segment lost 4 bases and the V segment lost 4 bases, leaving 3 bases of the junction unmatched. The CDR3 is 14 amino acids. Germline-derived CDR1 and CDR2 are SGHAT and FQNNGV. This chain's CDR3 is CASSSRLAGYEQYF. CDR3 sequence (DNA): TGTGCCAGCAGCTCCAGACTAGCGGGATACGAGCAGTACTTC.

This clonotype turned up a few times. A read error may account for a junction end that differs from germline. V gene TRBV7-7 combines with J gene TRBJ2-5; D not resolved. From germline, CDR1 is SSHAT and CDR2 FNYEAQ (reference sequence). This CDR3 spans 13 amino acids. The CDR3 sequence is CASSFGRLETQYF. DNA of the CDR3: TGTGCTAGCAGCTTTGGCAGACTAGAGACCCAGTACTTC.

This clonotype was picked up a small number of times. This chain uses TRBV6-1 with TRBJ2-2; D is perhaps TRBD1 (6 bases). The CDR3 contains 15 residues. The V gene lost 4 bases and the J gene lost 0 bases, with 9 bases spanning the gap. From germline, CDR1 is MNHNS and CDR2 SASEGT. The CDR3 DNA sequence: TGTGCCAGCAGTGGACAGGTCACGAACACCGGGGAGCTGTTTTTT. This codes for CASSGQVTNTGELFF.

This rearrangement joins TRBV29-1 to TRBJ1-1; D remains ambiguous. In germline, CDR1 is SQVTM, CDR2 ANQGSEA. V was cut by 7 bases and J by 5 bases, with 17 bases left in between. The CDR3 runs to 13 residues. Written as DNA, the CDR3 is TGCAGCGGGGGAACGGGAGCCCTGACTGAAGCTTTCTTT. It translates to CSGGTGALTEAFF.